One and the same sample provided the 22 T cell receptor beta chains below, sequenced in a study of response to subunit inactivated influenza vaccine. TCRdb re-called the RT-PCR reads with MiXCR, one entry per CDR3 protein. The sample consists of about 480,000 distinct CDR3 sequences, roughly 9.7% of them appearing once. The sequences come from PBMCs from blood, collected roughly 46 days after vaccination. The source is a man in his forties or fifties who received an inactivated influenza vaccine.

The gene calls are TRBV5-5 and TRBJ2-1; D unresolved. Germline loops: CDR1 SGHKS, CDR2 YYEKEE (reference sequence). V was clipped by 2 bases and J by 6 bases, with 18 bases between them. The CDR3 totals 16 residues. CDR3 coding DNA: TGTGCCAGCAGCTTTCTATCTTTTGGAGTCCCCAATGAGCAGTTCTTC. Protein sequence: CASSFLSFGVPNEQFF.

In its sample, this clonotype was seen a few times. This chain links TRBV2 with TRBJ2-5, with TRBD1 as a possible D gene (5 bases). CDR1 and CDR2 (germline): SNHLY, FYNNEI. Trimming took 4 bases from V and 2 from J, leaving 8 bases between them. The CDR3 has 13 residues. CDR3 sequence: CASSGQLQETQYF. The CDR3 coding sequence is TGTGCCAGCAGTGGACAGCTACAAGAGACCCAGTACTTC.

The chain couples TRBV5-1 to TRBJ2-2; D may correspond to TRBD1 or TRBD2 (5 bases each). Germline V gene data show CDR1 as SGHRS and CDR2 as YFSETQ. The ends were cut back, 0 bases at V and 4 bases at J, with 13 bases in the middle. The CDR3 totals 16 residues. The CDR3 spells CASSLGGALITGELFF. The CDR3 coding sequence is TGCGCCAGCAGCTTGGGAGGGGCGTTGATCACCGGGGAGCTGTTTTTT.

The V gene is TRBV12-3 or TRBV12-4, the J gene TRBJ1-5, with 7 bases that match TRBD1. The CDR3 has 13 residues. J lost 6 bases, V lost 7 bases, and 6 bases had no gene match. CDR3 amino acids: CASTGTVGQPQHF. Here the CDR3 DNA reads TGTGCCAGCACCGGGACAGTGGGTCAGCCCCAGCATTTT.

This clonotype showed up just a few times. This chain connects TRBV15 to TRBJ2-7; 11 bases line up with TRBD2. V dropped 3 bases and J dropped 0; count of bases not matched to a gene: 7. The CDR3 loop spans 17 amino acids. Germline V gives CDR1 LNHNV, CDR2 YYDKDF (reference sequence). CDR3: CATSSPTSGTPSYEQYF. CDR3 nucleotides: TGTGCCACCAGCAGCCCGACTAGCGGGACGCCCTCCTACGAGCAGTACTTC.

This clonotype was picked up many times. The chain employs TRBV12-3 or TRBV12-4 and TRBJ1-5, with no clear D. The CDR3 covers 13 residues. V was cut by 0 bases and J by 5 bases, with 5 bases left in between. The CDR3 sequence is CASSLAEDQPQHF. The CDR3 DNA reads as TGTGCCAGCAGTTTAGCAGAGGATCAGCCCCAGCATTTT.

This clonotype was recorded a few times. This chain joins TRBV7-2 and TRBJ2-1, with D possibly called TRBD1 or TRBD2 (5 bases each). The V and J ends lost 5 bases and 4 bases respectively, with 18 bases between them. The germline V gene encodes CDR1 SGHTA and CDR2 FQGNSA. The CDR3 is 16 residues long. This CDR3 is CASSPRPGTWYNEQFF. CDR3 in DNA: TGTGCCAGCAGCCCTCGACCCGGGACGTGGTACAATGAGCAGTTCTTC.

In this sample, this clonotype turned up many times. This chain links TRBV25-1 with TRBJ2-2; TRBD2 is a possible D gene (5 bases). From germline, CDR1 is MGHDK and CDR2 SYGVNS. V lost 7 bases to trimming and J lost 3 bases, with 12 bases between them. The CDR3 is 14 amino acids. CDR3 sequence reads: CASTGKGYTGELFF. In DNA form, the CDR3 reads TGTGCCAGCACGGGGAAGGGATACACCGGGGAGCTGTTTTTT.

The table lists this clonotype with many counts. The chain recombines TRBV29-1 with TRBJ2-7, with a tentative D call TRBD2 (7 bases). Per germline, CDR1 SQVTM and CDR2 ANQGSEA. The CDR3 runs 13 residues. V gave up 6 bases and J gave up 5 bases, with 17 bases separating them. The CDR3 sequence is CSVGGRNLDEQYF. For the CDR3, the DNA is TGCAGCGTCGGGGGGCGTAATTTAGACGAGCAGTACTTC.

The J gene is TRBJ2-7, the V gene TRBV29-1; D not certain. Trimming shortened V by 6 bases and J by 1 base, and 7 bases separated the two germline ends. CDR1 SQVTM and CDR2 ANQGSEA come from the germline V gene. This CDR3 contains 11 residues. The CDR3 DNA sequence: TGCAGCGTCCAGGTTTCCTACGAGCAGTACTTC. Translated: CSVQVSYEQYF.

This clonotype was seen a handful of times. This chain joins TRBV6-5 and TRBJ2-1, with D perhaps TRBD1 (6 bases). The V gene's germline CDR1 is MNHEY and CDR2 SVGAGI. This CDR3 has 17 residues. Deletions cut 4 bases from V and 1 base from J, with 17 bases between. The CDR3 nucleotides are TGTGCCAGCAGTTCATTTTTACAGGGAACTTCCTACAATGAGCAGTTCTTC. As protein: CASSSFLQGTSYNEQFF.

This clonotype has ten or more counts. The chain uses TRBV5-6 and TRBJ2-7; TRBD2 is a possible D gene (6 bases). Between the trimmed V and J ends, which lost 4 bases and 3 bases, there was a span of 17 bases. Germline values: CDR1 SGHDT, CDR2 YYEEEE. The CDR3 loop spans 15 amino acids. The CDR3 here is CASSLQTRVVYEQYF. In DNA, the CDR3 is TGTGCCAGCAGCCTCCAGACTAGAGTCGTCTACGAGCAGTACTTC.

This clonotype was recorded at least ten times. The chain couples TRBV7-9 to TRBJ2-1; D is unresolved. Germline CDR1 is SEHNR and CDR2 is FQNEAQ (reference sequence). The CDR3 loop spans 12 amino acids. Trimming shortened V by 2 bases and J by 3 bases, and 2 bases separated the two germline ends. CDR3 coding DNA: TGTGCCAGCAGCTTAAACTACAATGAGCAGTTCTTC. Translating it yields CASSLNYNEQFF.

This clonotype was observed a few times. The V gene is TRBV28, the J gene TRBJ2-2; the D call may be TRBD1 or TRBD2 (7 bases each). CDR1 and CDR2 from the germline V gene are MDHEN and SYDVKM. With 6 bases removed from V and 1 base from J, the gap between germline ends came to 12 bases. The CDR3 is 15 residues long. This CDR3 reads CASRAGGGNTGELFF. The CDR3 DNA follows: TGTGCCAGCAGGGCAGGGGGGGGGAACACCGGGGAGCTGTTTTTT.

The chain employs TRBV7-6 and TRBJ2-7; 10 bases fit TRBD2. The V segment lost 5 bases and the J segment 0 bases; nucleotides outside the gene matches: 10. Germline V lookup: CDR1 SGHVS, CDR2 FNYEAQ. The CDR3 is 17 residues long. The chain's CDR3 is CASSRRPSGGDSYEQYF. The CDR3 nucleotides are TGTGCCAGCAGCCGGAGACCTAGCGGGGGTGACTCCTACGAGCAGTACTTC.

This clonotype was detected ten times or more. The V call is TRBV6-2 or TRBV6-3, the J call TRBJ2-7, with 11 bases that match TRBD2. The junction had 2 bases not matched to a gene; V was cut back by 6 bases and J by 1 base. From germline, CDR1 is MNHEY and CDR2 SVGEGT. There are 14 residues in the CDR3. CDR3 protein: CASRGLAGSYEQYF. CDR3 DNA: TGTGCCAGCAGAGGACTAGCGGGTTCCTACGAGCAGTACTTC.

CDR3 DNA sequence: TGCAGCGTTGAGGTCGCTGGAAACACCATATATTTT. Translation gives CSVEVAGNTIYF. The rearrangement joins TRBV29-1 to TRBJ1-3, with D unclear. Germline V gene sequence: CDR1 SQVTM, CDR2 ANQGSEA. Trimming left V 3 bases short and J 2 bases short, with 5 bases between. The CDR3 runs to 12 residues.

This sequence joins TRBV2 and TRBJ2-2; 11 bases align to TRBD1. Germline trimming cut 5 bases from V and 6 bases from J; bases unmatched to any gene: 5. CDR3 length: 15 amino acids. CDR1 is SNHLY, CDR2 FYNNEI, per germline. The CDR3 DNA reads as TGTGCCAGCAGTATCCGGGACAGGGGGGCCGGGGAGCTGTTTTTT. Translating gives CASSIRDRGAGELFF.

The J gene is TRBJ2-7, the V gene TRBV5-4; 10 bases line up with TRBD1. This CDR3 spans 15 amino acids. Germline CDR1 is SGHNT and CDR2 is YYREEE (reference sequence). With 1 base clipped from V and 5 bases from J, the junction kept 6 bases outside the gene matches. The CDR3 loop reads CASSLTGTGVDEQYF. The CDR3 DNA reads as TGTGCCAGCAGCTTGACCGGGACAGGGGTTGACGAGCAGTACTTC.

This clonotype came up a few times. DNA for the CDR3: TGCAGTGCTAGCGGGACAGGGGCGGGTGGCTACACCTTC. Protein product: CSASGTGAGGYTF. The rearrangement joins TRBV20-1 to TRBJ1-2; 10 bases align to TRBD1. This CDR3 is built from 13 residues. The trim removed 3 bases at V and 7 bases at J, leaving 5 bases unmatched. Germline-derived CDR1 and CDR2 are DFQATT and SNEGSKA (reference sequence).

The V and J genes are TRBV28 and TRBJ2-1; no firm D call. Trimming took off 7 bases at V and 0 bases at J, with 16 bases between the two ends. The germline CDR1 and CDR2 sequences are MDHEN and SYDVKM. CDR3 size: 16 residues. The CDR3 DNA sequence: TGTGCCAGCACCCGAGGTCGGACGAGCTCCTACAATGAGCAGTTCTTC. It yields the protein CASTRGRTSSYNEQFF. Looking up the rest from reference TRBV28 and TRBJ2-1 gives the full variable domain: DVKVTQSSRYLVKRTGEKVFLECVQDMDHENMFWYRQDPGLGLRLIYFSYDVKMKEKGDIPEGYSVSREKKERFSLILESASTNQTSMYLCASTRGRTSSYNEQFFGPGTRLTVL.

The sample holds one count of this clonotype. DNA for the CDR3: TGTGCCAGCAGCCAAGATGACTCCTTCTCCGAGCAGTTCTTC. This gives the protein CASSQDDSFSEQFF. The rearrangement joins TRBV3-1 to TRBJ2-1; no clear D. From germline, CDR1 is LGHDT and CDR2 YNNKEL (reference sequence). V lost 0 bases, J lost 10 bases, and 13 bases lay in between. This CDR3 region has 14 residues.